A single sample gave rise to the 27 T cell receptor beta chains below, sequenced in a study of early T cells in non-severe SARS-CoV-2 infection. TCRdb re-called the 5' RACE reads through MiXCR, storing one row per CDR3 protein. This table holds 30,000 to 45,000 distinct CDR3 sequences, around 5.4% found once. The sample was whole blood, taken at baseline. All receptors derive from an adult who was a healthcare worker with PCR-confirmed SARS-CoV-2 infection or an uninfected control (not recorded which).

This clonotype was detected many times. The chain combines TRBV7-2 with TRBJ1-3; D is undetermined. Germline values: CDR1 SGHTA, CDR2 FQGNSA. This CDR3 has 15 residues. The V and J ends lost 6 bases and 0 bases respectively, with 12 bases between them. CDR3 sequence: CASRPPGSSGNTIYF. The CDR3 bases are TGTGCCAGCAGACCCCCGGGCAGCTCTGGAAACACCATATATTTT.

This clonotype was observed many times. CDR3 amino acids: CASSLYGVARDTEAFF. DNA for the CDR3: TGTGCCAGCAGTTTATACGGGGTGGCACGAGACACTGAAGCTTTCTTT. The V call is TRBV27, the J call TRBJ1-1; D is undetermined. V shed 1 base and J shed 3 bases, with 15 bases lying between them. Per germline, CDR1 MNHEY and CDR2 SMNVEV (reference sequence). The CDR3 loop spans 16 amino acids.

This clonotype occurred many times. The chain has TRBV7-2 and TRBJ2-4; D might be TRBD1 or TRBD2, each matching 7 bases. The CDR3 contains 17 residues. CDR1 and CDR2 from the germline V gene are SGHTA and FQGNSA. Trimming left V 4 bases short and J 8 bases short, with 24 bases between. The CDR3 sequence is CASSSNRQGGLIDIQYF. The CDR3 region has the DNA TGTGCCAGCAGCTCGAACCGACAGGGAGGGCTCATTGACATTCAGTACTTC.

This clonotype was seen repeatedly, ten times or more. The chain employs TRBV19 and TRBJ2-4, with no clear D. Germline CDR1 and CDR2: LNHDA and SQIVND (reference sequence). The V and J ends lost 3 bases and 4 bases respectively, with 16 bases between them. The CDR3 runs to 16 residues. CDR3 nucleotides: TGTGCCAGTAGTATGCGGAGTCTATTGCCAAAAAACATTCAGTACTTC. Its translation: CASSMRSLLPKNIQYF.

In its sample, this clonotype was seen many times. The genes are TRBV2 and TRBJ2-7; 7 bases align to TRBD1. This CDR3 has 16 amino acids. Losses at the gene ends were 7 bases for V and 2 bases for J; bases not matched to a gene: 14. The germline V gene has CDR1 SNHLY and CDR2 FYNNEI. The CDR3, as DNA: TGTGCCAGCATGTCTCTACGTGACAGGGACGCCTACGAGCAGTACTTC. Translated: CASMSLRDRDAYEQYF.

This clonotype was detected ten times or more. The CDR3 loop reads CASSLWGGNTEAFF. The DNA of the CDR3 is TGTGCCAGCAGCTTGTGGGGCGGCAACACTGAAGCTTTCTTT. The chain is built from TRBV7-3 and TRBJ1-1, with a weak D call TRBD1 (5 bases). The CDR3 sequence is 14 residues long. Between the trimmed V and J ends, which lost 3 bases and 2 bases, there was a span of 10 bases. In germline, CDR1 is SGHTA, CDR2 FQGTGA.

There are a few counts of this clonotype. This chain links TRBV12-3 or TRBV12-4 with TRBJ2-7, with 13 positions matching TRBD2. The V gene end was trimmed by 6 bases and the J gene end by 5 bases; junction bases not matched to a gene: 7. The CDR3 covers 15 residues. The CDR3 nucleotides read TGTGCCAGCAGACAAGGGACTAGCGGGGACCACGAGCAGTACTTC. Protein: CASRQGTSGDHEQYF.

This clonotype was detected ten times or more. The chain couples TRBV29-1 to TRBJ2-7; 7 bases are shared with TRBD1. Germline assignment: CDR1 SQVTM and CDR2 ANQGSEA. The CDR3 is 11 amino acids. The V gene end was trimmed by 6 bases and the J gene end by 2 bases; junction bases not matched to a gene: 1. The CDR3 bases are TGCAGCGTAGGGACAGCCTACGAGCAGTACTTC. It yields the protein CSVGTAYEQYF.

This clonotype was seen at least ten times. The J gene is TRBJ2-1, the V gene TRBV29-1; D gene unclear. CDR1 is SQVTM, CDR2 ANQGSEA, per germline. The CDR3 has 10 residues. Trimming cost V 7 bases and J 0 bases, with 1 base left between them. CDR3 DNA: TGCAGCGCCTCCTACAATGAGCAGTTCTTC. It specifies CSASYNEQFF.

This clonotype was observed many times. The J gene is TRBJ2-1, the V gene TRBV7-9; D is unresolved. Germline V gives CDR1 SEHNR, CDR2 FQNEAQ (reference sequence). Trimming removed 4 bases from V and 2 bases from J, with 15 bases in between. The CDR3 extends over 16 amino acids. Here the CDR3 reads CASSSPAVRAYNEQFF. The CDR3 DNA reads as TGTGCCAGCAGCTCCCCGGCAGTACGGGCCTACAATGAGCAGTTCTTC.

A few counts support this clonotype. V usage is TRBV12-3 or TRBV12-4 and J usage is TRBJ1-2; 10 nucleotides agree with TRBD1. This CDR3 has 15 residues. Trimming cost V 5 bases and J 8 bases; bases outside gene matches: 11. This chain's CDR3 is CASSPRQGANNGYTF. CDR3 nucleotides: TGTGCCAGCAGTCCCCGACAGGGGGCGAATAACGGCTACACCTTC.

This clonotype was picked up many times. This chain uses TRBV28 with TRBJ2-3; 7 nucleotides match TRBD2. V shed 5 bases and J 2 bases; nucleotides not matched to a gene: 10. CDR1 and CDR2 (germline): MDHEN, SYDVKM. CDR3 length: 16 residues. The CDR3 sequence: CASSPTAGRNTDTQYF. CDR3 DNA sequence: TGTGCCAGCAGTCCAACAGCGGGGAGGAACACAGATACGCAGTATTTT.

Judged by abundance, this clonotype is medium-sized. This chain joins TRBV30 and TRBJ1-5, with 7 bases that match TRBD1. The V gene end was trimmed by 3 bases and the J gene end by 3 bases; junction bases not matched to a gene: 8. The CDR3 runs 15 residues. Germline V gene data show CDR1 as GTSNPN and CDR2 as SVGIG (reference sequence). This CDR3 reads CAWSRIGTANQPQHF. The CDR3 coding sequence is TGTGCCTGGAGCCGAATCGGGACAGCCAATCAGCCCCAGCATTTT.

This clonotype was seen ten or more times. The chain employs TRBV4-1 and TRBJ1-4; 8 bases map to TRBD1. Germline CDR1 MGHRA, CDR2 YSYEKL. The V gene end was trimmed by 4 bases and the J gene end by 3 bases; junction bases not matched to a gene: 7. This CDR3 is built from 16 residues. This CDR3 reads CASSLNGQGANEKLFF. Here the CDR3 DNA reads TGCGCCAGCAGCCTGAACGGACAGGGCGCTAATGAAAAACTGTTTTTT.

In this sample, this clonotype turned up many times. CDR3 in amino acids: CSATTPSGSTYEQYF. In nucleotides, the CDR3 is TGCAGTGCAACCACCCCTAGCGGGAGTACCTACGAGCAGTACTTC. This rearrangement joins TRBV20-1 to TRBJ2-7, with 10 bases fitting TRBD2. The V and J ends lost 6 bases and 2 bases, in that order; junction bases with no gene match: 10. CDR3 size: 15 residues. The germline gives CDR1 DFQATT, CDR2 SNEGSKA (reference sequence).

This clonotype was counted ten times or more. The chain carries TRBV11-2 and TRBJ2-4; 8 positions match TRBD2. The length of the CDR3 is 15 residues. The ends lost 1 base at V and 2 bases at J; junction bases unmatched: 1. Per the germline V gene, CDR1 is SGHAT and CDR2 is FQNNGV. As DNA, the CDR3 is TGTGCCAGCAGCTTAGCGGGGGGGTCCAAAAACATTCAGTACTTC. It is translated as CASSLAGGSKNIQYF.

This clonotype was seen many times. The CDR3: CASTSRLGANTEAFF. Here the CDR3 DNA reads TGTGCCAGCACCAGCCGTTTGGGGGCGAACACTGAAGCTTTCTTT. The V gene is TRBV12-3 or TRBV12-4, the J gene TRBJ1-1; a possible D gene is TRBD1 (6 bases). The CDR3 has 15 residues. The V end lost 7 bases, the J end lost 1 base, and 16 bases lay between the germline ends.

The sample holds many counts of this clonotype. This chain links TRBV19 with TRBJ2-1; D is tentatively TRBD1 or TRBD2 (5 bases each). Germline V CDR1 and CDR2: LNHDA, SQIVND (reference sequence). Trimming removed 6 bases from V and 3 bases from J, with 9 bases in between. The CDR3 totals 13 residues. This CDR3 is CASRGPSYNEQFF. The DNA for the CDR3 is TGTGCCAGTAGGGGACCGAGCTACAATGAGCAGTTCTTC.

This clonotype was recorded at least ten times. Written as DNA, the CDR3 is TGCGCCAGCAGGGGACTCCGGGGCGCAGATACGCAGTATTTT. Translation: CASRGLRGADTQYF. The chain is built from TRBV5-1 and TRBJ2-3; maybe TRBD2 (6 bases). The CDR3 loop spans 14 amino acids. Germline CDR1 and CDR2: SGHRS and YFSETQ. Trimming removed 5 bases from V and 4 bases from J, with 14 bases in between.

At least ten counts were recorded for this clonotype. CDR3 protein: CANGQVRAGAPQFF. In DNA form, the CDR3 reads TGTGCCAACGGACAGGTACGAGCGGGAGCCCCGCAGTTCTTC. The J gene is TRBJ2-1, the V gene TRBV10-3; D perhaps matches TRBD2 (8 bases). The CDR3 has 14 amino acids. Germline CDR1 reads ENHRY; CDR2 reads SYGVKD. V was clipped by 10 bases and J by 12 bases, with 25 bases between them.

This clonotype was recorded at least ten times. The chain uses TRBV18 and TRBJ1-5; 9 positions match TRBD1. Germline V gene lookup returns CDR1 KGHSH and CDR2 LQKENI. This CDR3 contains 15 residues. V lost 5 bases to trimming and J lost 7 bases; unmatched junction nucleotides: 9. The CDR3 region is CASSTRDRDGQPQHF. CDR3 nucleotides: TGTGCCAGCTCAACCCGGGACAGGGATGGACAGCCCCAGCATTTT. The full variable domain, completed using reference TRBV18 and TRBJ1-5, is NAGVMQNPRHLVRRRGQEARLRCSPMKGHSHVYWYRQLPEEGLKFMVYLQKENIIDESGMPKERFSAEFPKEGPSILRIQQVVRGDSAAYFCASSTRDRDGQPQHFGDGTRLSIL.

This clonotype was seen at least ten times. This chain links TRBV12-3 or TRBV12-4 with TRBJ1-5, with no clear D. Between the trimmed V and J ends, which lost 5 bases and 6 bases, there was a span of 17 bases. This CDR3 is 15 amino acids long. CDR3 bases: TGTGCCAGCAGTCCAGGCGCTGGGAGCGGTCAGCCCCAGCATTTT. This encodes CASSPGAGSGQPQHF.

This rearrangement joins TRBV12-3 or TRBV12-4 to TRBJ2-1; D call uncertain. The V and J ends lost 5 bases and 0 bases respectively, with 11 bases between them. The CDR3 spans 15 residues. In DNA, the CDR3 is TGTGCCAGCAGTCGGCGCCTAAGCTCCTACAATGAGCAGTTCTTC. Its protein is CASSRRLSSYNEQFF.

This clonotype has a count of ten or more. The V call is TRBV7-2, the J call TRBJ1-5; no reliable D call. CDR1 SGHTA and CDR2 FQGNSA come from the germline V gene. The CDR3 runs to 13 residues. Between the trimmed V and J ends, which lost 5 bases and 3 bases, there was a span of 8 bases. DNA of the CDR3: TGTGCCAGCAGCGTAGGATTCAATCAGCCCCAGCATTTT. Translated, it gives CASSVGFNQPQHF. The whole variable domain, filled in from reference TRBV7-2 and TRBJ1-5, reads GAGVSQSPSNKVTEKGKDVELRCDPISGHTALYWYRQSLGQGLEFLIYFQGNSAPDKSGLPSDRFSAERTGGSVSTLTIQRTQQEDSAVYLCASSVGFNQPQHFGDGTRLSIL.

This clonotype was seen ten or more times. The genes are TRBV27 and TRBJ1-2; D may be TRBD1 (5 bases). CDR1 is MNHEY and CDR2 is SMNVEV in the germline V gene (reference sequence). The CDR3 loop spans 17 amino acids. V was shortened by 4 bases and J by 2 bases, with 20 bases between the two germline ends. The CDR3 coding sequence is TGTGCCAGCAGTTCTAGACCTACGGGGCACTTCAACTATGGCTACACCTTC. It is translated as CASSSRPTGHFNYGYTF.

This clonotype came up many times. V usage is TRBV6-5 and J usage is TRBJ2-7, with TRBD1 matching 9 bases. Germline assignment: CDR1 MNHEY and CDR2 SVGAGI. V was pared by 5 bases and J by 5 bases, with 4 bases of the junction left unmatched. The CDR3 spans 13 residues. The CDR3 protein is CASSARDRDEQYF. The CDR3 DNA sequence: TGTGCCAGCAGTGCCCGGGACAGGGACGAGCAGTACTTC.

The chain is built from TRBV18 and TRBJ2-3; 9 bases agree with TRBD2. The CDR3 loop spans 18 amino acids. Germline trimming cut 4 bases from V and 0 bases from J; bases unmatched to any gene: 11. In germline, CDR1 is KGHSH, CDR2 LQKENI. CDR3 sequence: CASSLLAGQITSTDTQYF. The CDR3 nucleotides read TGTGCCAGCTCACTCCTAGCGGGGCAGATAACTAGCACAGATACGCAGTATTTT.